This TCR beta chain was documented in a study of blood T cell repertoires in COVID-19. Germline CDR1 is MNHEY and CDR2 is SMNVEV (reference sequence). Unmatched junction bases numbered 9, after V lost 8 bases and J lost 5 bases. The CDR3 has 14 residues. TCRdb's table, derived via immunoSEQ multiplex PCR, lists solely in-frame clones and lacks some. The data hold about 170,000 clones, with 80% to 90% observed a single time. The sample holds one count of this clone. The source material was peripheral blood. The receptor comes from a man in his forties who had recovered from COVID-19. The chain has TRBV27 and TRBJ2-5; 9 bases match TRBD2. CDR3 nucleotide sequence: TGTGCCAGCGGCGGGAGGGGAGCTGGGGAGACCCAGTACTTC. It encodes CASGGRGAGETQYF.